This entry features one T cell receptor (beta chain) sequence. This clone was observed once. Its cognate antigen has yet to be identified. Base qualities are missing; no much larger clone stands one base away. The immunoSEQ Assay, a bias-controlled multiplex PCR, was used to amplify TCRbeta CDR3 regions from genomic DNA. The paper's data handling went like this. Nucleated cell counts per sample were estimated from amplification of reference gene primers within the assay. To quantify the absolute abundance of each unique TCRbeta CDR3 rearrangement, sequence reads were collapsed and filtered. Productive Simpson clonality was computed per sample as the square root of Simpson's diversity index over productive rearrangements. TCRdb stores this immuneACCESS table with in-frame sequences only. Part of the clones is absent; in the studies checked, under half of the shortfall reflects unresolved V genes, and no reason is known for the rest. From that table come the V and J calls and clone size; the DNA was used to work out D and trimming. Present in this sample are about 140,000 clones, 65% to 80% of which were seen just once. Roughly 3.6% of the sample is in the top ten clones.

The data stem from a study of blood T cell repertoires in COVID-19 (dated by TCRdb to the early 2020s). Notes on the research overall: Collaborator samples came from the United States, Italy and Spain and covered acute and convalescent phases of COVID-19. The material from the prospective study consisted of cDNA or gDNA derived from T cells, B-cell-depleted T cells, or PBMCs. Subjects who had been exposed to COVID-19, were actively infected with it, or had recovered from it provided the deeply sampled blood TCRbeta repertoires that made up the dataset. A freely available public database, intended as a resource for researchers studying the immune response to SARS-CoV-2, is where the repertoires were released. The samples were drawn from two sources: the first 160 participants of the ongoing ImmuneRACE study, and 1,000 to 1,500 subjects contributed by 6 global collaborators. The sample metadata nearly always contained a de-identified subject ID, COVID-19 status, age in years and sex. Where available, HLA class I and class II types were taken from metadata supplied by the sample provider and were not determined by assay-based typing. What the study reported, not specific to this receptor: How much clinical and demographic metadata was included differed by source and by participant, and the metadata was provided uncurated.

V loses 7 bases of germline sequence and J loses 4 bases, and the interval between the two ends is 6 bases. From its cysteine to its phenylalanine, the CDR3 spans 10 amino acids. Of all the DNA, just the CDR3 is kept, 30 bases in frame from base 1. The germline V gene yields SQVTM for CDR1 and ANQGSEA for CDR2. The collaborating institutions used their own protocols to collect whole blood in K2EDTA tubes. For TCRbeta analysis, collaborators shipped samples as frozen whole blood, isolated PBMCs, or DNA extracted from either of those sample types. The sample was peripheral blood. Here the chain combines TRBV29-1 and TRBJ2-3; the D gene is not confidently resolved. This clonotype was obtained from a man aged 55 to 70 with acute or convalescent COVID-19. The encoded CDR3 is CSAGADTQYF. The DNA is as follows: TGCAGCGCCGGTGCAGATACGCAGTATTTT.